The clone carrying this TCR beta chain was seen only a few times. Then a second PCR, running roughly 6 to 11 cycles, was carried out with a sample-barcoded 5' primer and a J-beta primer mix. TCRdb ran MiXCR on the 5' RACE reads and lists one entry per CDR3 protein. The sample has approximately 1.5 million distinct CDR3 sequences, roughly 32% seen once; the top ten hold around 11%. The data stem from a study of blood T cells in healthy people across ages. Study details: About one barcoded TCR beta cDNA was captured per two T cells.

The trim removed 3 bases at V and 3 bases at J, leaving 12 bases unmatched. Per germline, CDR1 SGHRS and CDR2 YFSETQ. The CDR3 runs 16 residues. Source material: blood. The clonotype comes from a woman aged 30 to 39 in good health. This chain connects TRBV5-1 to TRBJ2-7; TRBD1 aligns across 7 bases. CDR3 DNA: TGCGCCAGCAGCTCGTTTCGGGACAGAAGTAACTACGAGCAGTACTTC. It translates to CASSSFRDRSNYEQYF.